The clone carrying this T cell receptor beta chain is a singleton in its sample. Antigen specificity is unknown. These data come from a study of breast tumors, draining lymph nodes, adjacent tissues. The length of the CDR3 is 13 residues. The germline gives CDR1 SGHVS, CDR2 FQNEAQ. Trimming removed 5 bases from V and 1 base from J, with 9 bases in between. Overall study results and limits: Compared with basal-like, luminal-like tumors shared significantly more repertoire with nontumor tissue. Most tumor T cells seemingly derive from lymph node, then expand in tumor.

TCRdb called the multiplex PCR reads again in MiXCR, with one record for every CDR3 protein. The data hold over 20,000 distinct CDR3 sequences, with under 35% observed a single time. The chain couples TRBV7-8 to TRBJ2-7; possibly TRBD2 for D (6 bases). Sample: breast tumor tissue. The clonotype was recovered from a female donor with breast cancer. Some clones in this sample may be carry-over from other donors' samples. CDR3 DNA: TGTGCCAGCAGCGGACGGGGGTCCTACGAGCAGTACTTC. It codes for CASSGRGSYEQYF.